The 15 T cell receptor beta chains reported below all come from one sample, sequenced in a study of T cell responses to AZD1222 COVID-19 vaccine. The protocol was immunoSEQ multiplex PCR, while the TCRdb copy is restricted to in-frame clones and leaves out a portion. The repertoire holds about 130,000 clones, with more than 70% as singletons. Sequenced material: peripheral blood, taken on day 0 of AZD1222 vaccination. These receptors came from an adult in good health.

This chain joins TRBV7-2 and TRBJ1-4; the D gene is possibly TRBD1 (5 bases). This CDR3 region has 12 residues. Germline V gene sequence: CDR1 SGHTA, CDR2 FQGNSA. V was cut by 5 bases and J by 10 bases, with 11 bases left in between. The CDR3 loop reads CASSPLTGKLFF. CDR3 nucleotides: TGTGCCAGCAGCCCACTAACAGGAAAACTGTTTTTT.

J is TRBJ1-1 and V is TRBV2; D is perhaps TRBD1 (5 bases). CDR3 size: 14 residues. Germline loops: CDR1 SNHLY, CDR2 FYNNEI. Deletions cut 1 base from V and 2 bases from J, with 8 bases between. This CDR3 is CASSEVTVNTEAFF. The CDR3 DNA is TGTGCCAGCAGTGAAGTGACAGTAAACACTGAAGCTTTCTTT.

Remarks on this clone: A read error may be the cause here, since a much bigger clone is one base away. This chain joins TRBV6-4 and TRBJ2-1, with D possibly being TRBD1 or TRBD2 (5 bases each). The CDR3 consists of 14 residues. Trimming took 4 bases from V and 10 from J, leaving 17 bases between them. Germline V gives CDR1 MRHNA, CDR2 SNTAGT. CDR3 sequence (DNA): TGTGCCAGCAGTGGGACATGGGTTTCGGGGGAGCAGTTCTTC. This codes for CASSGTWVSGEQFF.

This chain joins TRBV5-4 and TRBJ2-2; the D is unclear. Germline V lookup: CDR1 SGHNT, CDR2 YYREEE (reference sequence). This CDR3 region has 14 residues. V lost 0 bases, J lost 3 bases, and 6 bases lay in between. This CDR3 is CASSLAPDTGELFF. The CDR3 DNA reads TGTGCCAGCAGCTTGGCCCCCGACACCGGGGAGCTGTTTTTT.

This clone showed up just once. CDR3 sequence: CASTPGPRQFNEQFF. The DNA of the CDR3 is TGTGCCAGTACCCCCGGACCGAGACAGTTCAATGAGCAGTTCTTC. V is TRBV19 and J is TRBJ2-1, with a possible D match to TRBD1 (5 bases). The V end was cut by 7 bases, the J end by 6 bases, with 19 bases between. Germline values: CDR1 LNHDA, CDR2 SQIVND (reference sequence). The CDR3 length is 15 residues.

The V call is TRBV27, the J call TRBJ1-2; no reliable D call. From germline, CDR1 is MNHEY and CDR2 SMNVEV (reference sequence). This CDR3 has 13 amino acids. Trimming removed 8 bases at V and 2 bases at J, with 12 bases between. CDR3 sequence reads: CASGSTVNYGYTF. The CDR3, as DNA: TGTGCCAGCGGATCGACGGTGAACTATGGCTACACCTTC.

The V call is TRBV10-3, the J call TRBJ2-3; 9 nucleotides align to TRBD2. In germline, CDR1 is ENHRY, CDR2 SYGVKD. There are 18 residues in the CDR3. V lost 6 bases, J lost 1 base, and 14 bases stayed unmatched. The CDR3 nucleotides read TGTGCCATCAGGGGGACTAGCCCGCTCTCACAGGGCACAGATACGCAGTATTTT. Protein product: CAIRGTSPLSQGTDTQYF.

CDR3 in amino acids: CASSYGLAGVSPDTQYF. CDR3 DNA sequence: TGTGCCAGCAGCTACGGACTAGCGGGTGTTTCCCCAGATACGCAGTATTTT. The rearrangement uses TRBV7-2 and TRBJ2-3; 11 nucleotides match TRBD2. CDR3 length: 17 amino acids. V was pared by 4 bases and J by 4 bases, with 10 bases of the junction left unmatched. Germline V gene sequence: CDR1 SGHTA, CDR2 FQGNSA.

The rearrangement links TRBV4-3 to TRBJ2-7; TRBD1 is a possible D gene (6 bases). V was clipped by 0 bases and J by 3 bases, with 12 bases between them. Per the germline V gene, CDR1 is LGHNA and CDR2 is YSLEER. CDR3 length equals 15 residues. Here the CDR3 reads CASSQDGGHNYEQYF. The CDR3 bases are TGCGCCAGCAGCCAAGATGGGGGACACAACTACGAGCAGTACTTC.

Only a few counts were recorded for this clone. This chain joins TRBV6-5 and TRBJ2-7; perhaps TRBD2 as D (6 bases). Germline loops: CDR1 MNHEY, CDR2 SVGAGI. V was trimmed by 0 bases and J by 6 bases, leaving 15 bases between them. CDR3 length: 15 amino acids. Here the CDR3 reads CASSYSGGVIGEQYF. CDR3 in DNA: TGTGCCAGCAGTTACTCGGGAGGTGTCATTGGCGAGCAGTACTTC.

This sequence joins TRBV5-1 and TRBJ1-5, with 7 bases matching TRBD1. The ends lost 3 bases at V and 4 bases at J; junction bases unmatched: 4. This CDR3 comprises 14 residues. Germline V gene sequence: CDR1 SGHRS, CDR2 YFSETQ. The CDR3 reads CASSWDSYNQPQHF. The CDR3 DNA reads as TGCGCCAGCAGCTGGGACAGTTATAATCAGCCCCAGCATTTT.

This clone occurred once. This rearrangement joins TRBV25-1 to TRBJ1-2, with 7 nucleotides matching TRBD1. Germline V CDR1 and CDR2: MGHDK, SYGVNS. V gave up 0 bases and J gave up 5 bases; unmatched junction bases: 3. CDR3 size: 14 residues. The CDR3 nucleotides are TGTGCCAGCAGTGAATATCAGGGGGAGTATGGCTACACCTTC. It yields the protein CASSEYQGEYGYTF.

V and J are TRBV11-2 and TRBJ2-3; D might be TRBD1 (6 bases). V gave up 10 bases and J gave up 1 base, with 18 bases separating them. Germline CDR1 reads SGHAT; CDR2 reads FQNNGV. CDR3 length equals 15 residues. The CDR3 coding sequence is TGTGCCACCACGAAAACAGGGTGGGGCACAGATACGCAGTATTTT. Translated: CATTKTGWGTDTQYF.

This chain uses TRBV27 with TRBJ1-1; D not resolved. The CDR3 spans 13 residues. Germline CDR1 MNHEY, CDR2 SMNVEV (reference sequence). Trimming removed 3 bases from V and 1 base from J, with 6 bases in between. Here the CDR3 reads CASSFEGNTEAFF. The CDR3 nucleotides read TGTGCCAGCAGTTTCGAAGGGAACACTGAAGCTTTCTTT.

The rearrangement links TRBV13 to TRBJ2-1; 8 nucleotides align to TRBD1. Per the germline V gene, CDR1 is PRHDT and CDR2 is FYEKMQ (reference sequence). V lost 3 bases, J lost 4 bases, and 20 bases stayed unmatched. The CDR3 is 20 residues long. This chain's CDR3 is CASSFKTGVGSLPFYNEQFF. CDR3 coding DNA: TGTGCCAGCAGCTTTAAGACAGGGGTCGGATCCTTACCTTTTTACAATGAGCAGTTCTTC.